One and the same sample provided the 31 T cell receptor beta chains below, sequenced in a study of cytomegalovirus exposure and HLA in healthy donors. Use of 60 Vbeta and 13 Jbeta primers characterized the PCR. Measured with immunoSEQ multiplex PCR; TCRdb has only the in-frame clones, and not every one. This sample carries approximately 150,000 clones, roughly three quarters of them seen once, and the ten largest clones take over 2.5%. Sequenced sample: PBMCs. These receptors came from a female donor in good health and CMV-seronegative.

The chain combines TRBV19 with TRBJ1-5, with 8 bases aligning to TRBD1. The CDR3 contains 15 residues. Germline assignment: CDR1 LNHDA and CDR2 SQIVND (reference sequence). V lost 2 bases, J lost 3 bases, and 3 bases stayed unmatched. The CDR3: CASSIRDRTNQPQHF. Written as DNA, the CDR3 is TGTGCCAGTAGTATAAGGGACAGGACCAATCAGCCCCAGCATTTT.

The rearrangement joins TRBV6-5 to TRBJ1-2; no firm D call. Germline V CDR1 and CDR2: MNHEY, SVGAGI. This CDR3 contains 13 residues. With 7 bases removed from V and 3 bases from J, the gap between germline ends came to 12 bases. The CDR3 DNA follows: TGTGCCAGCACTCGGGGTACGGACTATGGCTACACCTTC. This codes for CASTRGTDYGYTF.

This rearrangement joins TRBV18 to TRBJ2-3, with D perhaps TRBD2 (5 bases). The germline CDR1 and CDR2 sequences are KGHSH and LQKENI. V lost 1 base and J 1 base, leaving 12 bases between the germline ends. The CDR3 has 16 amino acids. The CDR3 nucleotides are TGTGCCAGCTCACCACAAGGGCGAGCGGGCACAGATACGCAGTATTTT. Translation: CASSPQGRAGTDTQYF. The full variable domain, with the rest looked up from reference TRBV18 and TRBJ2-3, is NAGVMQNPRHLVRRRGQEARLRCSPMKGHSHVYWYRQLPEEGLKFMVYLQKENIIDESGMPKERFSAEFPKEGPSILRIQQVVRGDSAAYFCASSPQGRAGTDTQYFGPGTRLTVL.

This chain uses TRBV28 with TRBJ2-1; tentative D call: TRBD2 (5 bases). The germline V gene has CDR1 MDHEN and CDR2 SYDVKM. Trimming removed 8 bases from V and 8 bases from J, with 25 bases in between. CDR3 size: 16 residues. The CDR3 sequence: CASGVHRTALNDEQFF. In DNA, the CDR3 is TGTGCCAGCGGCGTGCATCGGACTGCTTTAAATGATGAGCAGTTCTTC.

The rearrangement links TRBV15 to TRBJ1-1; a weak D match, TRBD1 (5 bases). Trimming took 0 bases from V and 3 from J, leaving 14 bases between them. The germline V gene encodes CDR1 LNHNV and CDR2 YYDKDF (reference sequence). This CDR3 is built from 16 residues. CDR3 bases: TGTGCCACCAGCAGAGATCGAATCAGCAGGGACACTGAAGCTTTCTTT. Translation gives CATSRDRISRDTEAFF.

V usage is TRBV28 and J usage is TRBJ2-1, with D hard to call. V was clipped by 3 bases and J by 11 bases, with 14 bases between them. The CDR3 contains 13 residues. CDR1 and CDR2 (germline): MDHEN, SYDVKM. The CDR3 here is CASSFLGRVKQFF. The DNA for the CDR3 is TGTGCCAGCAGTTTCCTAGGTCGGGTAAAGCAGTTCTTC.

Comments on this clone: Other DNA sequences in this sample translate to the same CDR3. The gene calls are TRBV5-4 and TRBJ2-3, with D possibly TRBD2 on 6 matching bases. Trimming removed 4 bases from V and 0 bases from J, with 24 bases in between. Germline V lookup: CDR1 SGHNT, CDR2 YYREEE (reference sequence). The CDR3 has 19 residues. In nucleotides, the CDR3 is TGTGCCAGCAGCCTGGGGTCCCTAACGGGAGTGATTAGCACAGATACGCAGTATTTT. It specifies CASSLGSLTGVISTDTQYF.

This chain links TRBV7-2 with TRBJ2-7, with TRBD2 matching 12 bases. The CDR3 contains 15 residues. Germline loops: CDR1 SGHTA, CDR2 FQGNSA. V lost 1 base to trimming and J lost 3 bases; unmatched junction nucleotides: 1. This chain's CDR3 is CASSLGLAGVYEQYF. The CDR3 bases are TGTGCCAGCAGCTTAGGACTAGCGGGAGTCTACGAGCAGTACTTC.

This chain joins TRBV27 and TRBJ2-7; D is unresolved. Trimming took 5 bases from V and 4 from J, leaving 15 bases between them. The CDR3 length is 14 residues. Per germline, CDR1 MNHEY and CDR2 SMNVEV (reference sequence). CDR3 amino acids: CASSHERIGYEQYF. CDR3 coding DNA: TGTGCCAGCAGTCACGAAAGGATCGGGTACGAGCAGTACTTC.

CDR3 protein: CASSSQGRLSSYNEQFF. The CDR3 DNA follows: TGTGCCAGCAGCTCACAGGGACGGCTAAGCTCCTACAATGAGCAGTTCTTC. The chain has TRBV7-8 and TRBJ2-1, with a weak D call TRBD1 (6 bases). The germline V and J ends were trimmed by 4 bases and 0 bases, with 16 bases remaining between them. In germline, CDR1 is SGHVS, CDR2 FQNEAQ. The CDR3 is 17 amino acids.

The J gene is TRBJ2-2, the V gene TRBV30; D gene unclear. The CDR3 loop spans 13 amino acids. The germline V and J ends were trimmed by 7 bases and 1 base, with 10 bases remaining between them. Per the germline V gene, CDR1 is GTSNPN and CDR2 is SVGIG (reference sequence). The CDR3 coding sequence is TGTGCCTACGCGCACAGGAACACCGGGGAGCTGTTTTTT. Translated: CAYAHRNTGELFF.

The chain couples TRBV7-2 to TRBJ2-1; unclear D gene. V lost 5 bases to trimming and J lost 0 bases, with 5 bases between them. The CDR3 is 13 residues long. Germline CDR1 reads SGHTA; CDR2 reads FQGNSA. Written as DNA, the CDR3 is TGTGCCAGCAGCCTCAGCTCCTACAATGAGCAGTTCTTC. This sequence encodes CASSLSSYNEQFF.

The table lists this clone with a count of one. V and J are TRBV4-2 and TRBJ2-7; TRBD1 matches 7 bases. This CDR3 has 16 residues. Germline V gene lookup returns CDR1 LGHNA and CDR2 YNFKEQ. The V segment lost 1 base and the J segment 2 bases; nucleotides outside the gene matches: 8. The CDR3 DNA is TGTGCCAGCAGCCAAGGGACAGGTTTGGGTGCCTACGAGCAGTACTTC. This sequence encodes CASSQGTGLGAYEQYF.

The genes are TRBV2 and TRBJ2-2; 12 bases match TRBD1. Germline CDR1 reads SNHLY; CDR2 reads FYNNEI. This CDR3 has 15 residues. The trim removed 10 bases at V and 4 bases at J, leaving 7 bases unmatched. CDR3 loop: CAIKRDRGLTGELFF. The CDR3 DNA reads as TGTGCCATAAAACGGGACAGGGGGCTCACCGGGGAGCTGTTTTTT.

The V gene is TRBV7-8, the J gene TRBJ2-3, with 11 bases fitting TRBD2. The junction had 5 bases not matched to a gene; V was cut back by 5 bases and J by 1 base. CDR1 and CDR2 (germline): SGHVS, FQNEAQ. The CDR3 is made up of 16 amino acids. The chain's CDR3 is CASSRETSGGTDTQYF. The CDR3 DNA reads TGTGCCAGCAGCCGAGAGACTAGCGGGGGCACAGATACGCAGTATTTT.

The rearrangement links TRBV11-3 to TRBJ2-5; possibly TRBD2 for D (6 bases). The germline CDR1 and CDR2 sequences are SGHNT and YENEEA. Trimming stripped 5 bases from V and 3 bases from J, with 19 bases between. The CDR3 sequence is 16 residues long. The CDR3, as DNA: TGTGCCAGCAGCCCCGGAGCCTGGGGGGAAAAAGAGACCCAGTACTTC. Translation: CASSPGAWGEKETQYF.

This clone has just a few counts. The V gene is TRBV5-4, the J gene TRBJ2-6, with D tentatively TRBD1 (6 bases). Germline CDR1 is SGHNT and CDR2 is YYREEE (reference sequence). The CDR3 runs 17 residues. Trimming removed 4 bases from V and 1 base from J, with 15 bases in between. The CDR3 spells CASSRGNSASGANVLTF. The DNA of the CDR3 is TGTGCCAGCAGCAGGGGGAATTCGGCTTCTGGGGCCAACGTCCTGACTTTC. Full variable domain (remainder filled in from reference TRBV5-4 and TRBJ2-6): ETGVTQSPTHLIKTRGQQVTLRCSSQSGHNTVSWYQQALGQGPQFIFQYYREEENGRGNFPPRFSGLQFPNYSSELNVNALELDDSALYLCASSRGNSASGANVLTFGAGSRLTVL.

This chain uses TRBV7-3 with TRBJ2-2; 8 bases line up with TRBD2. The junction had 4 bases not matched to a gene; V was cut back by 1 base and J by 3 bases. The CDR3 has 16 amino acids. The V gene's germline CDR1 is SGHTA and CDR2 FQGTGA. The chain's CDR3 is CASSLMASGYTGELFF. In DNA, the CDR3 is TGTGCCAGCAGCTTAATGGCTAGCGGGTACACCGGGGAGCTGTTTTTT.

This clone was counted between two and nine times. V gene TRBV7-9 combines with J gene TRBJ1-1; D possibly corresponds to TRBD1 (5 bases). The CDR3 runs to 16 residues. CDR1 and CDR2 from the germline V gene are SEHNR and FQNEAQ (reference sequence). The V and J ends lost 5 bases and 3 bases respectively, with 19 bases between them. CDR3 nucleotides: TGTGCCAGCAGCCCCTCCAAGGGGCAGATGGACACTGAAGCTTTCTTT. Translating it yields CASSPSKGQMDTEAFF.

In DNA, the CDR3 is TGTGCCAGCAGCTTAGCTCGACAGGGGGTCAGGGACAATGAGCAGTTCTTC. This encodes CASSLARQGVRDNEQFF. V usage is TRBV7-2 and J usage is TRBJ2-1; 9 positions agree with TRBD1. This CDR3 spans 17 amino acids. Unmatched junction bases numbered 8, after V lost 0 bases and J lost 5 bases. The V gene's germline CDR1 is SGHTA and CDR2 FQGNSA.

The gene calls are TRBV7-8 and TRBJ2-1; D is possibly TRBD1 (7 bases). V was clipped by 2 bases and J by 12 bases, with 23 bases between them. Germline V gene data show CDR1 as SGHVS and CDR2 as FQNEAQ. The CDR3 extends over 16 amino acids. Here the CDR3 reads CASSLHFGTTQGGQFF. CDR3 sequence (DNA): TGTGCCAGCAGCTTACACTTTGGGACGACTCAGGGGGGGCAGTTCTTC.

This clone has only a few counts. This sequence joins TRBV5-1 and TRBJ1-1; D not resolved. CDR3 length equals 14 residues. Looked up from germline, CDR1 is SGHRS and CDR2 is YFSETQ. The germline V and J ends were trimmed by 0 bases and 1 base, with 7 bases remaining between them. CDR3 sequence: CASSLAAENTEAFF. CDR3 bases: TGCGCCAGCAGCTTGGCCGCGGAGAACACTGAAGCTTTCTTT.

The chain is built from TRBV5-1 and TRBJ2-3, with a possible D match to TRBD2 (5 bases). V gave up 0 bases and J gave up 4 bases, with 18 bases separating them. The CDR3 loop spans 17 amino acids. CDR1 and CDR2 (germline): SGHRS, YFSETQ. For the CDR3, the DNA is TGCGCCAGCAGCTTGGGCAAACTAGATCTGTCCCCAGATACGCAGTATTTT. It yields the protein CASSLGKLDLSPDTQYF.

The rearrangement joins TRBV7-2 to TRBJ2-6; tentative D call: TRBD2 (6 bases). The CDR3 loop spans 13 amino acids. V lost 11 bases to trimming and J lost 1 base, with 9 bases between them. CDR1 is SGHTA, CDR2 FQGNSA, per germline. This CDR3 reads CAGGRSGANVLTF. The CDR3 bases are TGTGCCGGGGGGAGGTCTGGGGCCAACGTCCTGACTTTC.

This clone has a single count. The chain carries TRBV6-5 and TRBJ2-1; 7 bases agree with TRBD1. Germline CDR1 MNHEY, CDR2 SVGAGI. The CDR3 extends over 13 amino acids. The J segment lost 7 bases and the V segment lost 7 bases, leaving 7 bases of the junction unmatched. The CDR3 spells CASTHNRGNEQFF. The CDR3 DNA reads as TGTGCCAGCACCCATAACAGGGGAAATGAGCAGTTCTTC.

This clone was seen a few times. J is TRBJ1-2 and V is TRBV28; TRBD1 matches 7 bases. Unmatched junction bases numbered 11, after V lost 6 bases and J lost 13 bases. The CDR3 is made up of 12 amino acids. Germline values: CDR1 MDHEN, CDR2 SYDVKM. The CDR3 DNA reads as TGTGCCAGCAGGCCCGAGACAGGGCCCTCCACCTTC. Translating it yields CASRPETGPSTF.

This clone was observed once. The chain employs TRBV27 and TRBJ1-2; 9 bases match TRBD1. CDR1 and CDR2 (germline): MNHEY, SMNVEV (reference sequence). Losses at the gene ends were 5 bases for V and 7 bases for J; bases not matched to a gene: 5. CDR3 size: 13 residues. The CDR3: CASSQQGAGGYTF. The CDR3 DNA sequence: TGTGCCAGCAGTCAACAGGGGGCTGGTGGCTACACCTTC.

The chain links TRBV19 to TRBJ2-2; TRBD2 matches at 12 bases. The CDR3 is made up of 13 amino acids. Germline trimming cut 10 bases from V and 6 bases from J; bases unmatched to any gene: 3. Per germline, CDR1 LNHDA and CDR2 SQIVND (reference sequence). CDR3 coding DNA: TGTGCCACAAGGACTAGCGGGGCCGGGGAGCTGTTTTTT. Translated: CATRTSGAGELFF.

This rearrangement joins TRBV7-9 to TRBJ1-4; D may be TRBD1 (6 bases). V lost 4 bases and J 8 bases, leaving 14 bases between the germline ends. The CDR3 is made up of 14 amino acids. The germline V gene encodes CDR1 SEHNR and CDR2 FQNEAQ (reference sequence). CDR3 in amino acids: CASSSVGAGEKLFF. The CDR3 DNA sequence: TGTGCCAGCAGCTCCGTGGGGGCGGGCGAAAAACTGTTTTTT.

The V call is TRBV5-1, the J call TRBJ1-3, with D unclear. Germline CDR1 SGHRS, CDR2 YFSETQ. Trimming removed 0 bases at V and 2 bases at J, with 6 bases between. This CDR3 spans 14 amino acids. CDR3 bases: TGCGCCAGCAGCTTGGTCGGGGCTGGAAACACCATATATTTT. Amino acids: CASSLVGAGNTIYF. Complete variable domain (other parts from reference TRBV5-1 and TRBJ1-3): KAGVTQTPRYLIKTRGQQVTLSCSPISGHRSVSWYQQTPGQGLQFLFEYFSETQRNKGNFPGRFSGRQFSNSRSEMNVSTLELGDSALYLCASSLVGAGNTIYFGEGSWLTVV.

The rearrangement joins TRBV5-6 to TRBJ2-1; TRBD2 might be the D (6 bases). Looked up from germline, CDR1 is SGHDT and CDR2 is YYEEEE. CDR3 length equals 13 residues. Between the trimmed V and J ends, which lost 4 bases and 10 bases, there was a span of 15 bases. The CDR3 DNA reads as TGTGCCAGCAGCCCCCGGGGCGGGGCAGAGCAGTTCTTC. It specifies CASSPRGGAEQFF.